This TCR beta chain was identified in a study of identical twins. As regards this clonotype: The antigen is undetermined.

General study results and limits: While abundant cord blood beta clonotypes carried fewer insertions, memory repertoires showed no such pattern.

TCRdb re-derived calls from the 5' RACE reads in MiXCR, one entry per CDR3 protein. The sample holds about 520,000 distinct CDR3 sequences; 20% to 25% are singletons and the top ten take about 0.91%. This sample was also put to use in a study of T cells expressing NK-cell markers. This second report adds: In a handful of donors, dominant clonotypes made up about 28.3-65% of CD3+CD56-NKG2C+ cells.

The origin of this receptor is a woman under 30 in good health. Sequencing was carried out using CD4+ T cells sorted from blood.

The CDR3 DNA is TGTGCCAGCACCATAGGGAGACAGACGTCCGAGCAGTACTTC. This sequence encodes CASTIGRQTSEQYF. This chain links TRBV7-8 with TRBJ2-7; D tentatively reads TRBD1 or TRBD2 (5 bases each). The CDR3 spans 14 residues. Looked up from germline, CDR1 is SGHVS and CDR2 is FQNEAQ. V was trimmed by 7 bases and J by 6 bases, leaving 19 bases between them.